This T cell receptor beta chain was captured in a study of PD-L1 blockade in urothelial cancer (dated by TCRdb to about 2017). As for the study more broadly: All patients started therapy around 2014 and received atezolizumab 1,200 mg intravenously every 3 weeks. In the same patients who had TCR sequencing, pretreatment tumors also underwent whole exome sequencing and RNA sequencing. Eight or nine patients reached durable clinical benefit, while some 20 patients did not. Under 30 patients had pretreatment blood TCR-seq, roughly 24 had at least one posttreatment blood collection, and roughly 24 had tumor TCR-seq. The study was an exploratory multi-omic analysis of somatic, immune and clinical correlates of response to PD-L1 blockade with atezolizumab in urothelial cancer. Blood samples were analyzed at two time points: 3 weeks after treatment start (second dose) and 6 weeks after treatment start. Patients had an ECOG performance status of 0 or 1 and had received between 0 and 3 prior chemotherapy regimens. Progression-free survival longer than 6 months counted as durable clinical benefit, and TCR features were additionally tested against both progression-free and overall survival. Blood samples gave median yields of around 140,000 T cells and tens of thousands of unique TCRs, along with a median clonality of 0.080. About 90% of the roughly 29 patients were identified as males with urothelial cancer of bladder origin, and a prior smoking history was reported by 18 of 29 patients. Pretreatment tumor samples, along with matched peripheral blood serially collected before and after atezolizumab treatment, were subjected to TCR sequencing.

Each PCR received spiked-in synthetic TCR analog templates so that absolute template abundance could be estimated from read counts. Using the immunoSEQ assay, TCRbeta CDR3 regions were amplified from genomic DNA with bias-controlled V and J gene primers. Sequencing of rearranged TCRbeta segments was done at approximately 20X coverage. Turning to the authors' computational methods: Clustering was used to correct sequencing errors, and CDR3s were annotated against IMGT to assign V, D and J genes. Downstream analyses used only productive TCRbeta rearrangements and left out out-of-frame or stop-codon sequences. Clonality was computed as one minus Shannon entropy normalized by the log of the number of unique productive sequences. Fisher's exact test with Benjamini-Hochberg correction, using a cutoff of adjusted p below 0.01, was how clones that differed between time points or between blood and tumor were identified. TCRdb's version of the immuneACCESS table is confined to in-frame rearrangements and falls short of the full clone set. An unresolved V gene accounts for under half of the shortfall where checked; the remainder is of unknown origin. For V, J and clone size, that table is used; D and trimming come from the DNA. This sample holds about 82,000 clones; around 76% were observed only once. In total, the top ten clones hold more than 8% of the sample.

The CDR3, cysteine through phenylalanine, is 15 amino acids long. The retained sequence is limited to the CDR3, 45 bases, with the frame set at the first base. V loses 6 bases at its end and J loses 0 bases; junction bases beyond the gene matches: 3. The germline V gene (reference sequence) specifies LNHDA as CDR1 and SQIVND as CDR2. The cohort included 25 to 35 patients with locally advanced or metastatic urothelial carcinoma who were treated at Memorial Sloan Kettering on a trial protocol. Peripheral blood mononuclear cells were collected from each patient pretreatment and during treatment, giving between 1 and 8 total time points per patient. The Qiagen DNeasy Blood extraction kit was used to purify genomic DNA from total PBMCs and tumor samples. PBMCs were collected pretreatment and during treatment and were isolated and stored as previously described. On the study overall, not on this receptor specifically: Improved progression-free and overall survival was found to be associated with pretreatment peripheral blood TCR clonality below the median. Because the sample size was small (n ≈ 30) and many exploratory analyses were performed, the results are intended to be hypothesis-generating. Patients with durable benefit showed greater expansion of tumor-associated TCR clones in peripheral blood 3 weeks after starting treatment (n of about 20, p = 0.022).

In regard to this clone: Its antigen is currently not known. No base quality values were provided; no much bigger clone lies one nucleotide off.

The specimen was PBMCs, collected around atezolizumab (anti-PD-L1) treatment. Here the chain combines TRBV19 and TRBJ2-3; TRBD1 fits 10 bases in the junction. This TCR came from a man between 65 and 85 years old with urothelial cancer. CDR3 protein: CASSRDRGSTDTQYF. The DNA sequence is TGTGCCAGTAGCCGGGACAGGGGTAGCACAGATACGCAGTATTTT. Here the CDR3 is joined to the reference TRBV19 and TRBJ2-3 genes, and the full variable domain is: DGGITQSPKYLFRKEGQNVTLSCEQNLNHDAMYWYRQDPGQGLRLIYYSQIVNDFQKGDIAEGYSVSREKKESFPLTVTSAQKNPTAFYLCASSRDRGSTDTQYFGPGTRLTVL.